The T cell receptor (beta chain) described here comes from a study of T cells in Graves' hyperthyroidism and ophthalmopathy. This clonotype was seen only a few times. The germline gives CDR1 SEHNR, CDR2 FQNEAQ (reference sequence). Trimming took off 7 bases at V and 5 bases at J, with 17 bases between the two ends. This CDR3 contains 15 residues. Template material for amplifying TCR beta CDR3 regions consisted of RNA transcripts. Primed by the HTBI set, a first-round RT-PCR was run on the TCR CDR3. Each CDR3 protein is one row after TCRdb ran MiXCR on the multiplex PCR reads. The sample records fewer than 350,000 distinct CDR3 sequences, about 13% being singletons.

The sequencing input was blood. The TCR was taken from a woman in her thirties or forties with Graves' hyperthyroidism. The rearrangement uses TRBV7-9 and TRBJ2-2, with D perhaps TRBD2 (5 bases). CDR3: CASTTSGSRTGELFF. The CDR3, as DNA: TGTGCCAGCACCACGAGCGGTAGCAGAACCGGGGAGCTGTTTTTT.